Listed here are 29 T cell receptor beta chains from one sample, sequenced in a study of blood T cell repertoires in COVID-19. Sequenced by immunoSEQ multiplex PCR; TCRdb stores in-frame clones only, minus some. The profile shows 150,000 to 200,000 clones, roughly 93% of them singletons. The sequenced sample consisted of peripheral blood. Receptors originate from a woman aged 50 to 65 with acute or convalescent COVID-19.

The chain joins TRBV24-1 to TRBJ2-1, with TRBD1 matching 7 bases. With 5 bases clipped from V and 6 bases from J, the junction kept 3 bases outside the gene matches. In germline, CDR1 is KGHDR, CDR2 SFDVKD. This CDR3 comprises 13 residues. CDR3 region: CATSVAGGNEQFF. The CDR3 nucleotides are TGTGCCACCAGTGTGGCAGGGGGCAATGAGCAGTTCTTC.

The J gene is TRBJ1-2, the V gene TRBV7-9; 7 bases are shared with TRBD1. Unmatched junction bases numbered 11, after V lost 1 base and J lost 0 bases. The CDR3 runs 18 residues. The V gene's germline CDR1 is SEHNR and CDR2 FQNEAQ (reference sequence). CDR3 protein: CASSLGTGLSVTNYGYTF. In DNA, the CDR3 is TGTGCCAGCAGCTTAGGGACAGGCTTAAGCGTTACTAACTATGGCTACACCTTC. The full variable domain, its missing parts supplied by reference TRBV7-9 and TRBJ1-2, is DTGVSQNPRHKITKRGQNVTFRCDPISEHNRLYWYRQTLGQGPEFLTYFQNEAQLEKSRLLSDRFSAERPKGSFSTLEIQRTEQGDSAMYLCASSLGTGLSVTNYGYTFGSGTRLTVV.

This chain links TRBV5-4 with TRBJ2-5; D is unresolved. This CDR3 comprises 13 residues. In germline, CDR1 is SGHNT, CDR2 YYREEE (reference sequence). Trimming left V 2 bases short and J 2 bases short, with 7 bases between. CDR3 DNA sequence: TGTGCCAGCAGCTTAGAACAGCAAGAGACCCAGTACTTC. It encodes CASSLEQQETQYF.

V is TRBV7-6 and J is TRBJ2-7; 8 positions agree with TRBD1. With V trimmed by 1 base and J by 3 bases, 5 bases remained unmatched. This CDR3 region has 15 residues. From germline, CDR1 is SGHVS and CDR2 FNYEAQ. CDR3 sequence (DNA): TGTGCCAGCAGCTTAGGCACAGGGGGAAACTACGAGCAGTACTTC. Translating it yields CASSLGTGGNYEQYF.

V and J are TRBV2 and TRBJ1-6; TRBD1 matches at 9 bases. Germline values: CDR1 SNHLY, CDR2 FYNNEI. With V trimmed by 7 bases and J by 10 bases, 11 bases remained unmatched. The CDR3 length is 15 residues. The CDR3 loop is CASIGTGQGVSPLHF. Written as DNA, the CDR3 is TGTGCCAGCATCGGAACGGGACAGGGTGTGTCACCCCTCCACTTT.

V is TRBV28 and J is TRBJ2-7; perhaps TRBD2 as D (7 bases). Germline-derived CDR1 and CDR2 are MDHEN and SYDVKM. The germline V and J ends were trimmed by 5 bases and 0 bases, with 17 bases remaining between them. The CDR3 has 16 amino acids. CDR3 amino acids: CASSAPGGALSYEQYF. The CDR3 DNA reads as TGTGCCAGCAGTGCCCCGGGGGGCGCCCTCTCCTACGAGCAGTACTTC.

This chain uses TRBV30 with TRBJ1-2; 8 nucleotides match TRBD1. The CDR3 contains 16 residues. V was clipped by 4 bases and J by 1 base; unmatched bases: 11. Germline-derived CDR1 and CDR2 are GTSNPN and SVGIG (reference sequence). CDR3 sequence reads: CAWNTPRGQGNYGYTF. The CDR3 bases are TGTGCCTGGAACACCCCCCGTGGACAGGGTAACTATGGCTACACCTTC.

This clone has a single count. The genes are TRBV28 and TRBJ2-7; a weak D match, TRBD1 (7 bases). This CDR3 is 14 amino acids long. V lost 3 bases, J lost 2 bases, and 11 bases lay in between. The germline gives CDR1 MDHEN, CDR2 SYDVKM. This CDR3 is CASSFGRGAYEQYF. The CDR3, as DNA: TGTGCCAGCAGTTTCGGCAGGGGGGCCTACGAGCAGTACTTC.

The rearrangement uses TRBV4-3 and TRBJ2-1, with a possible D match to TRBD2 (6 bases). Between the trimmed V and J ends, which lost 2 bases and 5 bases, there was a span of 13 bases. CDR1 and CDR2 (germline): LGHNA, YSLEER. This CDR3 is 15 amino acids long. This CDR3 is CASSQIRDWNNEQFF. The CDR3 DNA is TGCGCCAGCAGCCAAATAAGGGACTGGAACAATGAGCAGTTCTTC.

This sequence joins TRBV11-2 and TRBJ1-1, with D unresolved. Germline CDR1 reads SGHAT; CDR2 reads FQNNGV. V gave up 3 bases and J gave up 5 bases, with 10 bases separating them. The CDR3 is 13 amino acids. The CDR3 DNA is TGTGCCAGCAGCTTTTCGCTGCAGACTGAAGCTTTCTTT. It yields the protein CASSFSLQTEAFF.

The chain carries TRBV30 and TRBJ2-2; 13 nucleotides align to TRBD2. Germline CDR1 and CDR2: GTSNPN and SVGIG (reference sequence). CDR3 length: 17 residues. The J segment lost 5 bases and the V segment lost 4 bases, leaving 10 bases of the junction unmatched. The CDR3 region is CAWNGLAGVSGTGELFF. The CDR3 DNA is TGTGCCTGGAACGGACTAGCGGGGGTTTCAGGGACCGGGGAGCTGTTTTTT. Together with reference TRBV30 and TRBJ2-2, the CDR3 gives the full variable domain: SQTIHQWPATLVQPVGSPLSLECTVEGTSNPNLYWYRQAAGRGLQLLFYSVGIGQISSEVPQNLSASRPQDRQFILSSKKLLLSDSGFYLCAWNGLAGVSGTGELFFGEGSRLTVL.

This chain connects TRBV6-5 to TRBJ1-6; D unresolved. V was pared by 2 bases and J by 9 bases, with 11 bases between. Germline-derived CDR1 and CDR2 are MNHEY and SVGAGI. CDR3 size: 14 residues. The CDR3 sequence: CASSYTTASSPLHF. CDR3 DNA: TGTGCCAGCAGTTACACCACCGCTAGTTCACCCCTCCACTTT.

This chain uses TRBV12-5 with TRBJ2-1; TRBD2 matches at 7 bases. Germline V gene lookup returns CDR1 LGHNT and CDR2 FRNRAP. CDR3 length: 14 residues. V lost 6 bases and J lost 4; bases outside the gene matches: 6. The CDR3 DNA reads TGTGCTAGTGGGGATAGCGGGCCTTACAATGAGCAGTTCTTC. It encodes CASGDSGPYNEQFF.

CDR3 region: CASRSLGGGWNTEAFF. The CDR3, as DNA: TGTGCCAGTAGATCCTTGGGGGGGGGATGGAACACTGAAGCTTTCTTT. The chain is built from TRBV19 and TRBJ1-1; perhaps TRBD1 as D (5 bases). Germline CDR1 reads LNHDA; CDR2 reads SQIVND (reference sequence). This CDR3 region has 16 residues. Trimming shortened V by 6 bases and J by 1 base, and 18 bases separated the two germline ends.

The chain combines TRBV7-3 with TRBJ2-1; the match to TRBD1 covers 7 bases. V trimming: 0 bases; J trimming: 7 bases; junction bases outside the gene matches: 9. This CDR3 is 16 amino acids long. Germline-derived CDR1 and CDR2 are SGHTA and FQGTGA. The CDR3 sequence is CASSLTGTGAVNEQFF. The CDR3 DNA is TGTGCCAGCAGCTTAACGGGAACAGGGGCGGTAAATGAGCAGTTCTTC.

The CDR3 loop reads CASSLEAGGYYNEQFF. In DNA, the CDR3 is TGTGCCAGCAGCTTAGAGGCAGGGGGGTACTACAATGAGCAGTTCTTC. The gene calls are TRBV7-6 and TRBJ2-1, with a tentative D call TRBD1 (7 bases). V shed 1 base and J shed 3 bases, with 13 bases lying between them. The CDR3 contains 16 residues. The germline V gene encodes CDR1 SGHVS and CDR2 FNYEAQ.

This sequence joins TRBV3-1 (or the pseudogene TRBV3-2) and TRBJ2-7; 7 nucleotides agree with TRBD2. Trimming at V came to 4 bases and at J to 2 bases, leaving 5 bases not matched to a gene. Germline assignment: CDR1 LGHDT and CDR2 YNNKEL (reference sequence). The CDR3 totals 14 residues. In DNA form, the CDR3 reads TGTGCCAGCAGCCCTGGGGGGGTGCCCTACGAGCAGTACTTC. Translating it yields CASSPGGVPYEQYF.

Here the CDR3 DNA reads TGTGCCAGCAGCTTAGCGCGGATAGGAGGGGATGAAGCTTTCTTT. As protein: CASSLARIGGDEAFF. The chain combines TRBV7-9 with TRBJ1-1, with D perhaps TRBD1 (5 bases). The CDR3 is 15 residues long. From germline, CDR1 is SEHNR and CDR2 FQNEAQ (reference sequence). Trimming removed 0 bases at V and 7 bases at J, with 15 bases between.

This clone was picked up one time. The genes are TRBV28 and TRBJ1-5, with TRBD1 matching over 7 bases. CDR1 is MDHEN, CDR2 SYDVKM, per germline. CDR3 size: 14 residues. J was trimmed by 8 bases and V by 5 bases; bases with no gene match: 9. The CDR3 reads CASSAIQQGKPQHF. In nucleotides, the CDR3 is TGTGCCAGCAGTGCTATCCAACAGGGGAAGCCCCAGCATTTT.

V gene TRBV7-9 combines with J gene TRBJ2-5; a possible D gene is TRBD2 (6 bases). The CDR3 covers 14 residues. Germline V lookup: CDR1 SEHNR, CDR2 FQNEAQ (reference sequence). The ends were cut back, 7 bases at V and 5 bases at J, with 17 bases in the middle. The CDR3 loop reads CASKGTQPGETQYF. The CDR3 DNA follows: TGTGCCAGCAAAGGGACTCAGCCAGGGGAGACCCAGTACTTC.

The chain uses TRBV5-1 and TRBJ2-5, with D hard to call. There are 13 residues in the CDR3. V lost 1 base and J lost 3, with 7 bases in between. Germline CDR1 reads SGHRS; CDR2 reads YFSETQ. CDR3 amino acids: CASSLFGEETQYF. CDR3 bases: TGCGCCAGCAGCTTGTTCGGTGAAGAGACCCAGTACTTC.

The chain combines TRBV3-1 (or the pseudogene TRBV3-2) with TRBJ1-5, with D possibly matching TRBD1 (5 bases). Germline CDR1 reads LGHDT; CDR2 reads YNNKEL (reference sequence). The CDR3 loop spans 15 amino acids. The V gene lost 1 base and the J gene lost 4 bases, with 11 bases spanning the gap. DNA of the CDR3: TGTGCCAGCAGCCAAGTTCCAGGGCCTAATCAGCCCCAGCATTTT. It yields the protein CASSQVPGPNQPQHF.

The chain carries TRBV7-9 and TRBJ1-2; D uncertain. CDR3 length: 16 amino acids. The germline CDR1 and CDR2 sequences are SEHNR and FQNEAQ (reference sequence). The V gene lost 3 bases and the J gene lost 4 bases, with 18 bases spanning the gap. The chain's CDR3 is CASSFPETDFTYGYTF. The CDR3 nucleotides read TGTGCCAGCAGCTTCCCCGAAACAGATTTCACCTATGGCTACACCTTC.

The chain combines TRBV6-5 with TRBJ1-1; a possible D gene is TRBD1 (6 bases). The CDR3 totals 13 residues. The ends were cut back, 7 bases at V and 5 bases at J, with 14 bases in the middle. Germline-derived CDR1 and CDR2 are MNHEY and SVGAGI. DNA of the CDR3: TGTGCCAGCACCGGGACAAGTGGAACTGAAGCTTTCTTT. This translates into CASTGTSGTEAFF.

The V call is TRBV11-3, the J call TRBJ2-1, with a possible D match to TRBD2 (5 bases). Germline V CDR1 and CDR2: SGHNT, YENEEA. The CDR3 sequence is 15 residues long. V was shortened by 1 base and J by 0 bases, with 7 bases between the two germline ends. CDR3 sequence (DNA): TGTGCCAGCAGCTTAGGAGGGAGCTCCTACAATGAGCAGTTCTTC. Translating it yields CASSLGGSSYNEQFF.

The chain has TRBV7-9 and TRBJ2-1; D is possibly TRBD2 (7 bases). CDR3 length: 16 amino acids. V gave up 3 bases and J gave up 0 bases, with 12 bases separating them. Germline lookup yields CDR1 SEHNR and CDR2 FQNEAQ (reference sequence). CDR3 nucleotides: TGTGCCAGCAGCTTTGACGCGGGGGCCTCCTACAATGAGCAGTTCTTC. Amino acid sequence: CASSFDAGASYNEQFF.

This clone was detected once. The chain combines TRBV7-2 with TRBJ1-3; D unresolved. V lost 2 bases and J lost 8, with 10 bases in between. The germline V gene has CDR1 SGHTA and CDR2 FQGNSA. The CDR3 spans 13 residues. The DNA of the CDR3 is TGTGCCAGCAGCTTAAATACGGGGTACACCATATATTTT. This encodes CASSLNTGYTIYF.

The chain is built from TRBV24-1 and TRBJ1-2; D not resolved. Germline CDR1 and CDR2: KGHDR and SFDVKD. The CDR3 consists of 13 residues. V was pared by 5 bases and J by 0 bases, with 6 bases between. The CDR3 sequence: CATSGQTNYGYTF. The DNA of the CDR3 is TGTGCCACCAGTGGACAAACTAACTATGGCTACACCTTC.

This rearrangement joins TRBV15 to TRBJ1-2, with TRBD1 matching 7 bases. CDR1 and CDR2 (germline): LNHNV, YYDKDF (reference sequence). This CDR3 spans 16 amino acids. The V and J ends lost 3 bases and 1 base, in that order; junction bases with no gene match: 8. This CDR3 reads CATSRLDREDNYGYTF. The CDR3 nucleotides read TGTGCCACCAGCAGGTTAGACAGGGAAGATAACTATGGCTACACCTTC.